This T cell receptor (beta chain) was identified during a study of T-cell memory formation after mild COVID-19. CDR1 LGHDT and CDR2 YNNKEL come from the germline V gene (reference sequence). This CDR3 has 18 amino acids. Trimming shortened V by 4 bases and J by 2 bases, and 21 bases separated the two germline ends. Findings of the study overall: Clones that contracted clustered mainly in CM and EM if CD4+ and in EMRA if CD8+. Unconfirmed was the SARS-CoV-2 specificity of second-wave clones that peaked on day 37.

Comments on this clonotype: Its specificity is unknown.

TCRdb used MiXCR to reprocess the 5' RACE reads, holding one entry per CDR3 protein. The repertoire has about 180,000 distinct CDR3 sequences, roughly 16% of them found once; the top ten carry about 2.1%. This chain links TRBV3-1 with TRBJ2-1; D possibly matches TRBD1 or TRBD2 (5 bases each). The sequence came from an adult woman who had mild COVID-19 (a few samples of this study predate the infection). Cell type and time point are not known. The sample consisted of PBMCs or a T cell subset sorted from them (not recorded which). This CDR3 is CASSRENPGPKPYNEQFF. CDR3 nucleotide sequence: TGTGCCAGCAGCCGAGAAAACCCGGGGCCCAAGCCCTACAATGAGCAGTTCTTC.